This T cell receptor beta chain was sequenced during a study of cytomegalovirus exposure and HLA in healthy donors. General study points: The authors confirmed in vitro that a few CMV-associated chains were specific for CMV antigens. TCR beta V segments were, for the most part, productive about 87% or about 30% of the time in an earlier analysis.

To note about this clone: Its antigen is unknown.

Per germline, CDR1 SGDLS and CDR2 YYNGEE. With 0 bases removed from V and 9 bases from J, the gap between germline ends came to 19 bases. This CDR3 spans 16 amino acids. PCR amplification relied on 60 Vbeta primers (plus 13 Jbeta primers). Method: immunoSEQ multiplex PCR; TCRdb's copy keeps in-frame clones and lacks some. In all, the sample yields tens of thousands of clones. The specimen was PBMCs. The chain uses TRBV9 and TRBJ2-1; D ambiguous. The TCR comes from a male donor in good health and CMV-seronegative. CDR3 residues: CASSVGGSRFFLEQFF. CDR3 DNA sequence: TGTGCCAGCAGCGTAGGTGGGTCTAGGTTTTTTCTTGAGCAGTTCTTC.